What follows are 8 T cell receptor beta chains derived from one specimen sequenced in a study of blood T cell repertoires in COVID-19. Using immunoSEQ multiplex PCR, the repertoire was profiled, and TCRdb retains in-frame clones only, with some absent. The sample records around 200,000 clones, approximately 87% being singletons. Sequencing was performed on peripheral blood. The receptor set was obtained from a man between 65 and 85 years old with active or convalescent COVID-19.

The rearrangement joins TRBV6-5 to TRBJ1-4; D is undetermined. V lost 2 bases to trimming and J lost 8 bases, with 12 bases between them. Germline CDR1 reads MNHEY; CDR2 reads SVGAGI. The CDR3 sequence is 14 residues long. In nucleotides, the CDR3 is TGTGCCAGCAGTTACGGGCAACACCCAGAAAAACTGTTTTTT. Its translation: CASSYGQHPEKLFF.

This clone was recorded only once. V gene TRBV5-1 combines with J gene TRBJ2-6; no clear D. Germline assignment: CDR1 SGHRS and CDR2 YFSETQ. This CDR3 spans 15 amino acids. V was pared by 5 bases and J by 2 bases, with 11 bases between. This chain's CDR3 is CASSSDGAGANVLTF. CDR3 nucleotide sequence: TGCGCCAGCAGTTCTGATGGAGCTGGGGCCAACGTCCTGACTTTC.

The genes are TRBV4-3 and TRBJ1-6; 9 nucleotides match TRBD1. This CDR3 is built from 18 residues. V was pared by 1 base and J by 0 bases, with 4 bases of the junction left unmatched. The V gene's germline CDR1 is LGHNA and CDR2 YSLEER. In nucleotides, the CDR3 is TGCGCCAGCAGCCAAGCCGGGACAGGGAGCTCCTATAATTCACCCCTCCACTTT. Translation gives CASSQAGTGSSYNSPLHF.

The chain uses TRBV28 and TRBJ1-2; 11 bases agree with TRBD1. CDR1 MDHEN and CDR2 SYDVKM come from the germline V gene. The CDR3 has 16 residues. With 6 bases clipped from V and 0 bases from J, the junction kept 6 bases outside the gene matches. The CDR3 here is CASSGQGATPNYGYTF. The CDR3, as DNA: TGTGCCAGCAGCGGACAGGGGGCCACCCCTAACTATGGCTACACCTTC.

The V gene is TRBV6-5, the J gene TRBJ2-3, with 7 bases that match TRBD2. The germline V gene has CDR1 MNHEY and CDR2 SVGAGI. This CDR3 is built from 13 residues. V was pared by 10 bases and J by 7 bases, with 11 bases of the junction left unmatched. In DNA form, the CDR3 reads TGTGCCACCTCCGGGGAGGGTGGATATACGCAGTATTTT. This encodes CATSGEGGYTQYF.

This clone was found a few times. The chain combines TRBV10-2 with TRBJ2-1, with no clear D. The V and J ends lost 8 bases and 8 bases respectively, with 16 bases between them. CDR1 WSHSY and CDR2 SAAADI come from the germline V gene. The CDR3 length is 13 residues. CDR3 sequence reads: CASLRRVDYEQFF. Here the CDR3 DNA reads TGCGCCAGCCTGAGGAGAGTCGATTATGAGCAGTTCTTC.

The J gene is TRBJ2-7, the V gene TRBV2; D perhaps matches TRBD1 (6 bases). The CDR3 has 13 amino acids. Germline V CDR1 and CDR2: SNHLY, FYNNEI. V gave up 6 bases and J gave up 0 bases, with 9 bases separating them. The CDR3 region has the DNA TGTGCCAGCAGGCAGGGGAGCTCCTACGAGCAGTACTTC. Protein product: CASRQGSSYEQYF.

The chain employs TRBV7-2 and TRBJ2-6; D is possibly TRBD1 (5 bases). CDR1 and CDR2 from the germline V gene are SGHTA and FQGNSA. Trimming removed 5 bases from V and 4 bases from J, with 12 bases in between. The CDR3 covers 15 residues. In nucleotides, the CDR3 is TGTGCCAGCAGCCCCAGGGTATCGGGGGCCAACGTCCTGACTTTC. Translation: CASSPRVSGANVLTF.